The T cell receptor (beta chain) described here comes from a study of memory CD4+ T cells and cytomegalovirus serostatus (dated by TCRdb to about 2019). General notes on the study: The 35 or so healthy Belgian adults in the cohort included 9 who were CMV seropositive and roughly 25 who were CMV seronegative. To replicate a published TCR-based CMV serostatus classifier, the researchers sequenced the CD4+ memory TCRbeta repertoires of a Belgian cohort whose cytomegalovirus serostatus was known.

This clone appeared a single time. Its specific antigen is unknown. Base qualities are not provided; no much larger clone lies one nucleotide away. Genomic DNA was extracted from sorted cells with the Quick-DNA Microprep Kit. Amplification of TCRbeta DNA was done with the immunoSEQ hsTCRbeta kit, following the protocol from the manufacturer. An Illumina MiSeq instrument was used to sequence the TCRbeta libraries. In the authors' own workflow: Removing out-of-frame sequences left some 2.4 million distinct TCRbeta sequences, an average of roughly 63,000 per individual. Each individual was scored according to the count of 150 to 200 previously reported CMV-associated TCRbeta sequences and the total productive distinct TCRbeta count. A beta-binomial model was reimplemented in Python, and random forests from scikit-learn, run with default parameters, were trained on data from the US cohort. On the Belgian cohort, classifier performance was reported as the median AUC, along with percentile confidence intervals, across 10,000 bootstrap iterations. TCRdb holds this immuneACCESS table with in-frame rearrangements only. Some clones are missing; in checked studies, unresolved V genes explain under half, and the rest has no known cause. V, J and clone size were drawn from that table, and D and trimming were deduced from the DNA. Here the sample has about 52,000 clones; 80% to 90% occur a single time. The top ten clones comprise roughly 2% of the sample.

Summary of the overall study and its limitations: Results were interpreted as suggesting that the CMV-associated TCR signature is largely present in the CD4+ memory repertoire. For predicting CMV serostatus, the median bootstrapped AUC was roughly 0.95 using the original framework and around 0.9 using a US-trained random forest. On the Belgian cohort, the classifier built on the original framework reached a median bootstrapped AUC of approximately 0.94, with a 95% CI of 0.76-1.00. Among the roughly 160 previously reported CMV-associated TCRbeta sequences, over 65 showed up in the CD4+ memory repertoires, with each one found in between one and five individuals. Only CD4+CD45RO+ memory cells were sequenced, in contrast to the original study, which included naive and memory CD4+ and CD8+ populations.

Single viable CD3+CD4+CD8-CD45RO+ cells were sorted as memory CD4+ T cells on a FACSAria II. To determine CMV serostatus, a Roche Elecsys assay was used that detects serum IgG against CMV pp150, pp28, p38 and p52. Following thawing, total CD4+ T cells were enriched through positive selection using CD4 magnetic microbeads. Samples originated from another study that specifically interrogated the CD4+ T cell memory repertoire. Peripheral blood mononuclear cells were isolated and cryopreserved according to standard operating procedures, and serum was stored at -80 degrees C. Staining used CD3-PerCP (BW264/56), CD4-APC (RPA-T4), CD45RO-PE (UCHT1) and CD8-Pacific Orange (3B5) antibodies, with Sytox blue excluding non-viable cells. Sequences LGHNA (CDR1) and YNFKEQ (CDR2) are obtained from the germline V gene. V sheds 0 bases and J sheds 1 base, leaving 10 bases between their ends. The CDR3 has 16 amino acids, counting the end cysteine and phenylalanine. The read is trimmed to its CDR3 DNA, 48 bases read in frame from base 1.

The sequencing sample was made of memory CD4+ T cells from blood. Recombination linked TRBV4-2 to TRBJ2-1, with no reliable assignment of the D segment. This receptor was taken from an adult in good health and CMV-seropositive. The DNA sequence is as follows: TGTGCCAGCAGCCAAGATGCCAGGATGTCCTACAATGAGCAGTTCTTC. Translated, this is CASSQDARMSYNEQFF.